A single sample gave rise to the 22 T cell receptor beta chains below, sequenced in a study of T cell responses to AZD1222 COVID-19 vaccine. Some clones are missing from TCRdb's copy, which holds only in-frame ones; the method was immunoSEQ multiplex PCR. Found here are some 200,000 clones, roughly nine tenths of them singletons; the top ten hold 1.7%. The specimen was peripheral blood, collected 28 days after the second AZD1222 dose. The receptors originated from an adult who received the AZD1222 COVID-19 vaccine.

A note on this clone: The sample has other DNA sequences that encode this CDR3 too. DNA for the CDR3: TGTGCCAGCTCACCGGACAGGGGCTATGGCTACACCTTC. Protein: CASSPDRGYGYTF. The V gene is TRBV18, the J gene TRBJ1-2; TRBD1 matches at 9 bases. This CDR3 is 13 amino acids long. The J segment lost 4 bases and the V segment lost 3 bases, leaving 0 bases of the junction unmatched. The germline V gene has CDR1 KGHSH and CDR2 LQKENI.

This clone was seen only a few times. This chain joins TRBV7-9 and TRBJ1-2, with D perhaps matching TRBD1 (5 bases). From germline, CDR1 is SEHNR and CDR2 FQNEAQ (reference sequence). Trimming took off 5 bases at V and 8 bases at J, with 18 bases between the two ends. CDR3 size: 14 residues. The CDR3 here is CASSAGTASIGYTF. DNA for the CDR3: TGTGCCAGCAGCGCCGGGACGGCCTCTATCGGCTACACCTTC.

This chain joins TRBV5-1 and TRBJ1-3; unclear D gene. The CDR3 spans 16 residues. The V end lost 0 bases, the J end lost 0 bases, and 10 bases lay between the germline ends. Germline values: CDR1 SGHRS, CDR2 YFSETQ. In DNA, the CDR3 is TGCGCCAGCAGCTTGGGTGGCAGGAGCTCTGGAAACACCATATATTTT. This gives the protein CASSLGGRSSGNTIYF.

This clone was detected once. The chain carries TRBV10-2 and TRBJ2-4; possibly TRBD2 for D (5 bases). The length of the CDR3 is 12 residues. The germline V and J ends were trimmed by 4 bases and 9 bases, with 10 bases remaining between them. Looked up from germline, CDR1 is WSHSY and CDR2 is SAAADI. This chain's CDR3 is CASSGSRGIQYF. The CDR3, as DNA: TGCGCCAGCAGTGGTTCACGGGGCATTCAGTACTTC.

The gene calls are TRBV30 and TRBJ2-7; 7 nucleotides agree with TRBD1. The CDR3 totals 13 residues. The V gene end was trimmed by 4 bases and the J gene end by 0 bases; junction bases not matched to a gene: 3. Germline-derived CDR1 and CDR2 are GTSNPN and SVGIG (reference sequence). CDR3 sequence reads: CAWNRDSSYEQYF. Written as DNA, the CDR3 is TGTGCCTGGAATCGGGACAGCTCCTACGAGCAGTACTTC.

This chain links TRBV7-2 with TRBJ1-6; D gene uncertain. Between the trimmed V and J ends, which lost 1 base and 6 bases, there was a span of 7 bases. Per the germline V gene, CDR1 is SGHTA and CDR2 is FQGNSA. The CDR3 is 14 residues long. The CDR3 reads CASSLETVNSPLHF. The DNA of the CDR3 is TGTGCCAGCAGCTTAGAGACGGTTAATTCACCCCTCCACTTT.

The rearrangement links TRBV30 to TRBJ2-6, with D possibly being TRBD1 (5 bases). The germline gives CDR1 GTSNPN, CDR2 SVGIG (reference sequence). The CDR3 runs 15 residues. The ends were cut back, 5 bases at V and 0 bases at J, with 11 bases in the middle. Here the CDR3 DNA reads TGTGCCTGGGGACGACAGATCTCTGGGGCCAACGTCCTGACTTTC. This encodes CAWGRQISGANVLTF.

The chain uses TRBV9 and TRBJ1-2; TRBD1 agrees at 12 bases. CDR3 length: 17 amino acids. J lost 7 bases, V lost 3 bases, and 13 bases had no gene match. The germline gives CDR1 SGDLS, CDR2 YYNGEE. This chain's CDR3 is CASSARPGQGAPVGYTF. DNA of the CDR3: TGTGCCAGCAGCGCAAGGCCGGGACAGGGGGCGCCGGTTGGCTACACCTTC.

V gene TRBV4-2 combines with J gene TRBJ1-1; D ambiguous. V was pared by 6 bases and J by 0 bases, with 8 bases between. The CDR3 length is 13 residues. CDR1 LGHNA and CDR2 YNFKEQ come from the germline V gene. CDR3 protein: CASRLTMNTEAFF. CDR3 in DNA: TGTGCCAGCAGACTTACCATGAACACTGAAGCTTTCTTT.

This clone appeared once. The V gene is TRBV2, the J gene TRBJ2-6; D is possibly TRBD1 or TRBD2 (5 bases each). The V end was cut by 7 bases, the J end by 0 bases, with 13 bases between. Germline CDR1 reads SNHLY; CDR2 reads FYNNEI. The CDR3 totals 16 residues. CDR3 sequence (DNA): TGTGCCAGCAAGGGACCCGGGCACTCTGGGGCCAACGTCCTGACTTTC. It translates to CASKGPGHSGANVLTF.

This clone was seen only once. The chain employs TRBV30 and TRBJ1-6; 10 positions agree with TRBD1. CDR3 length equals 14 residues. The germline gives CDR1 GTSNPN, CDR2 SVGIG (reference sequence). Trimming removed 5 bases from V and 9 bases from J; junction bases left unmatched: 7. This chain's CDR3 is CAWARGQGRSPLHF. The CDR3, as DNA: TGTGCCTGGGCCAGGGGACAGGGGCGTTCACCCCTCCACTTT.

The chain joins TRBV7-2 to TRBJ2-5; a possible D gene is TRBD2 (6 bases). CDR3 length: 14 amino acids. Trimming took off 5 bases at V and 6 bases at J, with 16 bases between the two ends. CDR1 and CDR2 from the germline V gene are SGHTA and FQGNSA. The CDR3 loop is CASSPVAVLKTQYF. Here the CDR3 DNA reads TGTGCCAGCAGCCCGGTAGCGGTCCTGAAGACCCAGTACTTC.

The V gene is TRBV5-5, the J gene TRBJ1-2; 7 bases are shared with TRBD1. The CDR3 consists of 14 residues. Germline V gene data show CDR1 as SGHKS and CDR2 as YYEKEE (reference sequence). The junction had 8 bases not matched to a gene; V was cut back by 4 bases and J by 5 bases. In DNA, the CDR3 is TGTGCCAGCAGCGTTACCGGGACAGAGTATGGCTACACCTTC. Translated, it gives CASSVTGTEYGYTF.

V is TRBV5-8 and J is TRBJ1-5; a possible D gene is TRBD1 (5 bases). Trimming pared 2 bases from V and 2 bases from J, leaving 11 bases between. The CDR3 runs to 15 residues. Germline V gives CDR1 SGHTS, CDR2 YDEGEE. In DNA, the CDR3 is TGTGCCAGCAGCTTCCGGGACGGAGGCAATCAGCCCCAGCATTTT. Translated, it gives CASSFRDGGNQPQHF. Variable domain in full (rest from reference TRBV5-8 and TRBJ1-5): EAGVTQSPTHLIKTRGQQATLRCSPISGHTSVYWYQQALGLGLQFLLWYDEGEERNRGNFPPRFSGRQFPNYSSELNVNALELEDSALYLCASSFRDGGNQPQHFGDGTRLSIL.

In this sample, this clone turned up once. The chain uses TRBV13 and TRBJ1-2; D may be TRBD1 (5 bases). This CDR3 comprises 19 residues. Germline V gene lookup returns CDR1 PRHDT and CDR2 FYEKMQ (reference sequence). V was cut by 5 bases and J by 7 bases, with 32 bases left in between. CDR3 bases: TGTGCCAGCAGCCCGTCCCTTGGCGTCGATTGGGCAGGGACCGCTGGCTACACCTTC. Its translation: CASSPSLGVDWAGTAGYTF. Full variable domain (remainder filled in from reference TRBV13 and TRBJ1-2): AAGVIQSPRHLIKEKRETATLKCYPIPRHDTVYWYQQGPGQDPQFLISFYEKMQSDKGSIPDRFSAQQFSDYHSELNMSSLELGDSALYFCASSPSLGVDWAGTAGYTFGSGTRLTVV.

The V call is TRBV5-1, the J call TRBJ2-7, with TRBD1 matching over 12 bases. The CDR3 contains 14 residues. The junction had 4 bases not matched to a gene; V was cut back by 4 bases and J by 5 bases. Per germline, CDR1 SGHRS and CDR2 YFSETQ. The CDR3 DNA sequence: TGCGCCAGCAGCACCCGGGACAGGGGGCACGAGCAGTACTTC. Protein sequence: CASSTRDRGHEQYF.

V usage is TRBV4-3 and J usage is TRBJ2-5; D may be TRBD1 (6 bases). The V end was cut by 1 base, the J end by 1 base, with 7 bases between. This CDR3 contains 14 residues. CDR1 LGHNA and CDR2 YSLEER come from the germline V gene. The CDR3 DNA reads TGCGCCAGCAGCCAAGGGACAGCCCAAGAGACCCAGTACTTC. As protein: CASSQGTAQETQYF.

In its sample, this clone was seen a few times. The V call is TRBV27, the J call TRBJ1-6; D may be TRBD1 (5 bases). The germline CDR1 and CDR2 sequences are MNHEY and SMNVEV (reference sequence). Trimming removed 0 bases from V and 7 bases from J, with 10 bases in between. This CDR3 spans 15 amino acids. DNA for the CDR3: TGTGCCAGCAGTTTATCAACCAGGGTAAATTCACCCCTCCACTTT. Translating it yields CASSLSTRVNSPLHF.

The gene calls are TRBV10-2 and TRBJ2-6; 8 bases line up with TRBD1. This CDR3 region has 19 residues. V trimming: 3 bases; J trimming: 2 bases; junction bases outside the gene matches: 12. Germline-derived CDR1 and CDR2 are WSHSY and SAAADI. CDR3 in DNA: TGCGCCAGCAGTGAATTATTATCAGGGGGCGCGGCTGGGGCCAACGTCCTGACTTTC. Translating it yields CASSELLSGGAAGANVLTF.

V gene TRBV3-1 (or the pseudogene TRBV3-2) combines with J gene TRBJ2-5, with D maybe TRBD2 (5 bases). The V end lost 0 bases, the J end lost 5 bases, and 10 bases lay between the germline ends. This CDR3 region has 14 residues. Germline CDR1 reads LGHDT; CDR2 reads YNNKEL (reference sequence). The CDR3: CASSQDNRGETQYF. CDR3 nucleotides: TGTGCCAGCAGCCAAGACAATCGCGGGGAGACCCAGTACTTC.

This clone was seen just once. The V and J genes are TRBV5-1 and TRBJ1-1; unclear D gene. The CDR3 extends over 13 amino acids. Trimming shortened V by 0 bases and J by 5 bases, and 8 bases separated the two germline ends. CDR1 SGHRS and CDR2 YFSETQ come from the germline V gene. The CDR3 spells CASSLAGVTEAFF. Written as DNA, the CDR3 is TGCGCCAGCAGCTTGGCTGGGGTTACTGAAGCTTTCTTT.

The chain joins TRBV11-1 to TRBJ2-5; TRBD1 matches at 11 bases. CDR1 is SGHAT, CDR2 FQDESV, per germline (reference sequence). V was pared by 5 bases and J by 4 bases, with 3 bases of the junction left unmatched. CDR3 length: 14 amino acids. The CDR3 here is CASSRDRGAETQYF. CDR3 bases: TGTGCCAGCAGCCGGGACAGGGGGGCAGAGACCCAGTACTTC.